The source of this T cell receptor (beta chain) is a study of blood T cell repertoires in COVID-19. About the research overall: Acute and convalescent COVID-19 samples came from the United States, Italy and Spain. T cells, B-cell-depleted T cells, or PBMCs provided the cDNA or gDNA that served as material.

In the original processing: Reference gene primer amplification gave estimated nucleated cell counts. The repertoire was sequenced with immunoSEQ multiplex PCR; TCRdb's copy has only in-frame clones and lacks some. The DNA gave D and trimming, while V, J and clone size come from that table. The sample lists around 220,000 clones; about 88% were seen once. V was pared by 1 base and J by 5 bases, with 15 bases between. The CDR3 sequence is 16 residues long. Germline V gives CDR1 SGHRS, CDR2 YFSETQ. V is TRBV5-1 and J is TRBJ2-2; perhaps TRBD1 as D (5 bases). The sequence was obtained from a man in his forties with active or convalescent COVID-19. The source material was peripheral blood. The CDR3 loop reads CASSLSPRALTGELFF. CDR3 DNA: TGCGCCAGCAGCTTGTCCCCCAGGGCGTTGACCGGGGAGCTGTTTTTT. Full variable domain (remainder filled in from reference TRBV5-1 and TRBJ2-2): KAGVTQTPRYLIKTRGQQVTLSCSPISGHRSVSWYQQTPGQGLQFLFEYFSETQRNKGNFPGRFSGRQFSNSRSEMNVSTLELGDSALYLCASSLSPRALTGELFFGEGSRLTVL.